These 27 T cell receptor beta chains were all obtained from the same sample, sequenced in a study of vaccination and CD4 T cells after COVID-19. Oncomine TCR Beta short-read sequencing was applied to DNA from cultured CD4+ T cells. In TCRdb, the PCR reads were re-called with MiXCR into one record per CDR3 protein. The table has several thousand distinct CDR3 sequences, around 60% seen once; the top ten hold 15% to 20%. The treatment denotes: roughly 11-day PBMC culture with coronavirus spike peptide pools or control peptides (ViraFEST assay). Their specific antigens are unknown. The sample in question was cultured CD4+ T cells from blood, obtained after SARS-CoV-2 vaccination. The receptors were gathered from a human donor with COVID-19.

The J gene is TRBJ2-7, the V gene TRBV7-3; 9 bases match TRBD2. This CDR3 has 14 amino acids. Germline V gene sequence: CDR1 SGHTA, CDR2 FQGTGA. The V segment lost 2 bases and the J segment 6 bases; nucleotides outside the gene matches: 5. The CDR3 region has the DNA TGTGCCAGCAGCTTAGGCGGGGGGGCCGCCGAGCAGTACTTC. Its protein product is CASSLGGGAAEQYF.

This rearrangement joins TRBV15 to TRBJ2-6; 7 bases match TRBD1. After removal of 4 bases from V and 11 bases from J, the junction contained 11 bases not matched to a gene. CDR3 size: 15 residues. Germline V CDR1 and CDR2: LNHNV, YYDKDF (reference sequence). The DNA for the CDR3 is TGTGCCACCAGCACAGATGCCGGGACAGTTCACGTCCTGACTTTC. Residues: CATSTDAGTVHVLTF.

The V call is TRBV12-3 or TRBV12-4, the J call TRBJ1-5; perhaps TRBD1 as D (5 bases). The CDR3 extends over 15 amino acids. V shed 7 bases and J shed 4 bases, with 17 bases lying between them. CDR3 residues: CASTGTPAFNQPQHF. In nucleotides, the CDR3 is TGTGCCAGCACCGGGACCCCTGCGTTTAATCAGCCCCAGCATTTT.

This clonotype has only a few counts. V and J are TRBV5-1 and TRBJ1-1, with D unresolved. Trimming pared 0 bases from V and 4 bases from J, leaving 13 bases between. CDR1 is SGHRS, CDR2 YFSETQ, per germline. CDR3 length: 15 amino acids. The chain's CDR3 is CASSLGTDYLTEAFF. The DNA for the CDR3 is TGCGCCAGCAGCTTGGGTACAGACTATCTCACTGAAGCTTTCTTT.

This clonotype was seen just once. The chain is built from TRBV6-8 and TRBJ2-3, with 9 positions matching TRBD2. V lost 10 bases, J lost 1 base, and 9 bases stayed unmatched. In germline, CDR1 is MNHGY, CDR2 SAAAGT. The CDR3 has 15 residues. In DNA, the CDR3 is TGTGCCACCGAAACCGAGCGGGGGGGCACAGATACGCAGTATTTT. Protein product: CATETERGGTDTQYF.

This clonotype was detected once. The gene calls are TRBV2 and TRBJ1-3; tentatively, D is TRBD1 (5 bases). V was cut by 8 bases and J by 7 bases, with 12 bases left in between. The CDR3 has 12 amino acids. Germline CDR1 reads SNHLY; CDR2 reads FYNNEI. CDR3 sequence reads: CASEQVHNTIYF. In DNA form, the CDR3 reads TGTGCCAGCGAACAGGTTCATAACACCATATATTTT. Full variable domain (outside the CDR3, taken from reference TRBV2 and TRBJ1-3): EPEVTQTPSHQVTQMGQEVILRCVPISNHLYFYWYRQILGQKVEFLVSFYNNEISEKSEIFDDQFSVERPDGSNFTLKIRSTKLEDSAMYFCASEQVHNTIYFGEGSWLTVV.

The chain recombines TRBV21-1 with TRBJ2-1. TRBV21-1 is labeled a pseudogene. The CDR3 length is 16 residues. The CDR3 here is CASTEPWLKMYNEQFF. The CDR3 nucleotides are TGTGCCAGCACCGAACCGTGGCTGAAGATGTACAATGAGCAGTTCTTC.

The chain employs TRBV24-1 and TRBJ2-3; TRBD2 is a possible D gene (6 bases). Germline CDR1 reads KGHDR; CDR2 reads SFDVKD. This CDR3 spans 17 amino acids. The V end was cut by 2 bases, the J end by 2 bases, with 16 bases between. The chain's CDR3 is CATSDSGVRGYTDTQYF. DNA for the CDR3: TGTGCCACCAGTGATTCGGGGGTTAGGGGCTACACAGATACGCAGTATTTT.

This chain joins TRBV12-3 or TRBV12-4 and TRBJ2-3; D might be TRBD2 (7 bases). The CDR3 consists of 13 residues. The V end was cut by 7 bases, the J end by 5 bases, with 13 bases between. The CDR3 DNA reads TGTGCCAGCACGGGGGGCCGGGGAGATACGCAGTATTTT. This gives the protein CASTGGRGDTQYF.

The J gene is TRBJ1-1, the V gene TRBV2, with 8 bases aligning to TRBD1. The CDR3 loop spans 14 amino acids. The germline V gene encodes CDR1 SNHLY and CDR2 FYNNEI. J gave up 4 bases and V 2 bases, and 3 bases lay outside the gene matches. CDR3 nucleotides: TGTGCCAGCAGTGAACGCGACAGGGGCACTGAAGCTTTCTTT. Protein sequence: CASSERDRGTEAFF. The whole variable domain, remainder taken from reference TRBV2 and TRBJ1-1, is EPEVTQTPSHQVTQMGQEVILRCVPISNHLYFYWYRQILGQKVEFLVSFYNNEISEKSEIFDDQFSVERPDGSNFTLKIRSTKLEDSAMYFCASSERDRGTEAFFGQGTRLTVV.

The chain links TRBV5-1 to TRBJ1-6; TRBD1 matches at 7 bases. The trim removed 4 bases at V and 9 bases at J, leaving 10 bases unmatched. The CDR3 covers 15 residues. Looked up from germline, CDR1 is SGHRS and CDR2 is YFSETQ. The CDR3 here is CASSTGQEGVSPLHF. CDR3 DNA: TGCGCCAGCAGCACCGGACAGGAAGGAGTTTCACCCCTCCACTTT.

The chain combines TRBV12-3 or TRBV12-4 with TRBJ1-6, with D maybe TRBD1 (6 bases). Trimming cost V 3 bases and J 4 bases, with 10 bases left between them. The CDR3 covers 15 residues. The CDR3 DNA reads TGTGCCAGCAGTTTTTTGACAGGTTATAATTCACCCCTCCACTTT. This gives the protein CASSFLTGYNSPLHF.

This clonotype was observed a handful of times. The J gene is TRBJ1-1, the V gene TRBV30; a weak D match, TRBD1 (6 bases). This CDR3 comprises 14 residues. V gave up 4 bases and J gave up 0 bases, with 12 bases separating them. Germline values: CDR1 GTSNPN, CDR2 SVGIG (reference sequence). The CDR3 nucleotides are TGTGCCTGGACCACGGGACATCTGAACACTGAAGCTTTCTTT. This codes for CAWTTGHLNTEAFF.

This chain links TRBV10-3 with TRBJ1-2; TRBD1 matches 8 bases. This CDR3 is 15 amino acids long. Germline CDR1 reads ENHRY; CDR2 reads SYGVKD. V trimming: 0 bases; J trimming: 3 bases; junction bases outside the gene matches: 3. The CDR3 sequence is CAISESGQAYYGYTF. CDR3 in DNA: TGTGCCATCAGTGAGTCGGGACAGGCCTACTATGGCTACACCTTC.

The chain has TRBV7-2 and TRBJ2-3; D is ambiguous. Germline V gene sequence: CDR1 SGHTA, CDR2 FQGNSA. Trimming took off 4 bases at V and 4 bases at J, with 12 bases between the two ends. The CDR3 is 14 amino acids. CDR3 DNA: TGTGCCAGCAGCTGGCTACGTCGGTCAGATACGCAGTATTTT. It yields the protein CASSWLRRSDTQYF.

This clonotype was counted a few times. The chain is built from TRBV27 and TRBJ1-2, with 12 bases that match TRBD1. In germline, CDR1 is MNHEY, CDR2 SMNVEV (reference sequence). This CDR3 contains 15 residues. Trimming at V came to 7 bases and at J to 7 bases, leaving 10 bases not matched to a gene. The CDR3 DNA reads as TGTGCCAGCACCCCTTCCGGGACAGGGGGCCGTGGCTACACCTTC. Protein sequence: CASTPSGTGGRGYTF.

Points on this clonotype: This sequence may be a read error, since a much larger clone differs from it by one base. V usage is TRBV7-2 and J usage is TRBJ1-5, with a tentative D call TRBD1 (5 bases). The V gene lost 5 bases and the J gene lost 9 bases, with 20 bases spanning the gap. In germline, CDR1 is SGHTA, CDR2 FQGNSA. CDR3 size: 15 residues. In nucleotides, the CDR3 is TGTGCCAGCAGCCCCCCGGGGGGGGGAGATCGGCCCCAGCATTTT. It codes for CASSPPGGGDRPQHF.

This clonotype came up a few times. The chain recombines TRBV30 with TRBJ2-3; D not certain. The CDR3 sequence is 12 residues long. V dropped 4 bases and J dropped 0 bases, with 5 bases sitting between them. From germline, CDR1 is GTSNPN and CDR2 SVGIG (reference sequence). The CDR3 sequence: CAWTKSTDTQYF. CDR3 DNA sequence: TGTGCCTGGACCAAAAGCACAGATACGCAGTATTTT.

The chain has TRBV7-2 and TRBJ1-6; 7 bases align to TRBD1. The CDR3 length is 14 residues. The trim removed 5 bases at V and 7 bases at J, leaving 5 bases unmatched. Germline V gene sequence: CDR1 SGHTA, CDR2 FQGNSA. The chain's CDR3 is CASSQRDSNSPLHF. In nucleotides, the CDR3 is TGTGCCAGCAGCCAGCGGGACAGCAATTCACCCCTCCACTTT. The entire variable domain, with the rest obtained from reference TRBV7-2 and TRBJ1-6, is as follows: GAGVSQSPSNKVTEKGKDVELRCDPISGHTALYWYRQSLGQGLEFLIYFQGNSAPDKSGLPSDRFSAERTGGSVSTLTIQRTQQEDSAVYLCASSQRDSNSPLHFGNGTRLTVT.

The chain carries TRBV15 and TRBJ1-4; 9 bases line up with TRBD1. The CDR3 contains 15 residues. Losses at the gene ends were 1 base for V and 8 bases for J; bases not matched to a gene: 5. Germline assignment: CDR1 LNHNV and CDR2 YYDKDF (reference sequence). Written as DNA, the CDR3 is TGTGCCACCAGCAGAGCGGCAGGGACAGGGGAAAAACTGTTTTTT. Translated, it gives CATSRAAGTGEKLFF.

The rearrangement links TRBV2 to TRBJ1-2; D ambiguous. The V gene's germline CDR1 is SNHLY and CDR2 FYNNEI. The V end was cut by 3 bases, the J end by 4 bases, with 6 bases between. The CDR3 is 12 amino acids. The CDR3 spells CASSEEAYGYTF. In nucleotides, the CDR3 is TGTGCCAGCAGTGAGGAGGCCTATGGCTACACCTTC.

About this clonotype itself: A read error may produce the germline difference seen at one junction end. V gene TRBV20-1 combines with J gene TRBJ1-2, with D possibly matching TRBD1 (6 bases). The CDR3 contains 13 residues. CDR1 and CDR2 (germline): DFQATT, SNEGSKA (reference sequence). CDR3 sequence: CGALTGFNYGYTF. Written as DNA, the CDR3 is TGCGGTGCTCTTACAGGGTTCAACTATGGCTACACCTTC.

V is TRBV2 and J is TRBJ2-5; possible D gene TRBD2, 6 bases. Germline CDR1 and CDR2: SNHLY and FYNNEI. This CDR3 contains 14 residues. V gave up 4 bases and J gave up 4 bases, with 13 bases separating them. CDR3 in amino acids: CASSGLRGGETQYF. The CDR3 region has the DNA TGTGCCAGCAGTGGATTGCGGGGAGGAGAGACCCAGTACTTC.

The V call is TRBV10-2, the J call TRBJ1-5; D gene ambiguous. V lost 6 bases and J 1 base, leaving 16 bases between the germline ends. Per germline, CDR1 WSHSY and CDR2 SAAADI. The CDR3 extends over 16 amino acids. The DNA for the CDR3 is TGCGCCAGCAGCCGGGGTAATAGGGTGAGCAATCAGCCCCAGCATTTT. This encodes CASSRGNRVSNQPQHF.

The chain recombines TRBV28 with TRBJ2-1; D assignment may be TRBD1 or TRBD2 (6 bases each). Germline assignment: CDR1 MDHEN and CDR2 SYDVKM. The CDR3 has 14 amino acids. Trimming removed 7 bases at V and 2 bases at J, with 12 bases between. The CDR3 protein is CASTLGGPYNEQFF. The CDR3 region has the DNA TGTGCCAGCACATTGGGGGGCCCCTACAATGAGCAGTTCTTC.

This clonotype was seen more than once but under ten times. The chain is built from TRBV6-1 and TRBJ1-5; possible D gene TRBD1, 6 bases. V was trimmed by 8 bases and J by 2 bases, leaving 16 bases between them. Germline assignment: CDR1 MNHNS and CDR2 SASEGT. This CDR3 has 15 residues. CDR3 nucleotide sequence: TGTGCCAGCCGGGAAACAGGGATGGGCAATCAGCCCCAGCATTTT. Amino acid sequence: CASRETGMGNQPQHF.

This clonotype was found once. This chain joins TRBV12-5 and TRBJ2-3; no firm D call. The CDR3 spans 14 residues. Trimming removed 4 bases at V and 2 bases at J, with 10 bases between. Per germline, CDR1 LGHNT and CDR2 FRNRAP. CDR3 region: CASGSRPLTDTQYF. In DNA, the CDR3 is TGTGCTAGTGGTTCAAGACCACTCACAGATACGCAGTATTTT.